This T cell receptor (beta chain) is from a study of beta chain features in type 1 diabetes. Germline trimming cut 7 bases from V and 3 bases from J; bases unmatched to any gene: 3. Germline assignment: CDR1 SQVTM and CDR2 ANQGSEA. The CDR3 is 13 amino acids. This clone has only a few counts. Its specificity is not known. Findings of the study overall: Type 1 diabetes patients showed a moderate but significant shortening of TCRB CDR3s in all four CD4+ subsets. Reduced insertions and increased deletions marked VDJ junctions in type 1 diabetes patients.

Expressed TCRB transcripts were sequenced because the isolated RNA had all been reverse transcribed beforehand. Profiled with immunoSEQ multiplex PCR; TCRdb holds only in-frame clones, not every one. The sample contains about 410,000 clones, approximately 13% of which appear only once. One heparinised draw, averaging approximately 120 mL, was taken per donor. CD45RO/CCR7/CD25/CD127/CD95/CD27 staining was used to isolate CD4+ naive, central memory, regulatory and stem cell-like memory cells by sorting. Source material: naive CD4+ T cells from blood. The V and J genes are TRBV29-1 and TRBJ2-3, with 11 bases matching TRBD2. This clonotype was obtained from a man aged 25 to 40 in good health. This CDR3 reads CSARTSGTDTQYF. CDR3 coding DNA: TGCAGCGCCCGGACTAGCGGGACAGATACGCAGTATTTT.